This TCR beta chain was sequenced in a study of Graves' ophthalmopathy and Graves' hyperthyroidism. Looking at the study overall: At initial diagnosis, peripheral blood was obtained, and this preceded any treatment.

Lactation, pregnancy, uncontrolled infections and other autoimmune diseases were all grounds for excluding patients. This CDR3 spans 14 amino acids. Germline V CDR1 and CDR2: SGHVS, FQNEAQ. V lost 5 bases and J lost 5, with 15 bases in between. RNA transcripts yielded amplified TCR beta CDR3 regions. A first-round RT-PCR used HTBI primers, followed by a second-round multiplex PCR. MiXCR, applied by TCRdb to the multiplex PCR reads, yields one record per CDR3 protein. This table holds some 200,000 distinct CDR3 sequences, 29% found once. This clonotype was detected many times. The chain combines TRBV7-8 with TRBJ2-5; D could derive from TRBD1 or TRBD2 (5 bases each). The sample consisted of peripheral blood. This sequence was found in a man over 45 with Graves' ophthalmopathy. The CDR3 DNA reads TGTGCCAGCAGCCACCTGATTGGGACGGAGACCCAGTACTTC. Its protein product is CASSHLIGTETQYF.